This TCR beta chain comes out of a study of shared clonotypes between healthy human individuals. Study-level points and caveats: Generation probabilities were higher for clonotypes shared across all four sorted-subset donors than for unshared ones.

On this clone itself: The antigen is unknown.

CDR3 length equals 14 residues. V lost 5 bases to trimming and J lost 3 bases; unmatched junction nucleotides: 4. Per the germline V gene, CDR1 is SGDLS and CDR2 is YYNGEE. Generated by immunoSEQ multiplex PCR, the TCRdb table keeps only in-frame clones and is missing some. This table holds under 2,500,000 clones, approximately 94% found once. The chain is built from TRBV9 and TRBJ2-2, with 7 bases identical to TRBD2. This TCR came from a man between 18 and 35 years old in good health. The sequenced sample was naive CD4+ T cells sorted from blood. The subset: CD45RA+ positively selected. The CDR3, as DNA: TGTGCCAGCAGGCGGGCGGGGGACACCGGGGAGCTGTTTTTT. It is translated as CASRRAGDTGELFF. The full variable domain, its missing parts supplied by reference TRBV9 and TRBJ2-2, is DSGVTQTPKHLITATGQRVTLRCSPRSGDLSVYWYQQSLDQGLQFLIQYYNGEERAKGNILERFSAQQFPDLHSELNLSSLELGDSALYFCASRRAGDTGELFFGEGSRLTVL.